Listed below are T cell receptor beta chains from one sample, sequenced in a study of blood T cells in healthy people across ages. TCRdb redid the calling of the 5' RACE reads with MiXCR, one entry per CDR3 protein. The data contain some 1.8 million distinct CDR3 sequences, around 42% of them singletons. The source material was blood. These receptors were taken from a human donor in good health. Each CDR3 is given with its conserved first and last residue. The D gene is left open where the match is weak. The size field is filled for only some rows; it gives once, few, many or a size class.

abundance: few
len: 16
j_gene: TRBJ1-5
d_gene: -
v_gene: TRBV2
CDR3nt: TGTGCCAGCAGAGCTGGGACTTTAAATGGCAATCAGCCCCAGCATTTT
CDR3aa: CASRAGTLNGNQPQHF

abundance: -
len: 16
j_gene: TRBJ2-7
d_gene: TRBD1
v_gene: TRBV7-8
CDR3nt: TGTGCCAGCAGCTTAGTCGGGCCAGGGGGTTTCTCCGAGCAGTACTTC
CDR3aa: CASSLVGPGGFSEQYF

abundance: -
len: 13
j_gene: TRBJ2-1
d_gene: -
v_gene: TRBV5-1
CDR3nt: TGCGCCAGTGGTTCGACAGCGGTGAATGAGCAGTTCTTC
CDR3aa: CASGSTAVNEQFF

abundance: few
len: 13
j_gene: TRBJ2-1
d_gene: TRBD1
v_gene: TRBV5-8
CDR3nt: TGTGCCAACGGGGGACAGGGGGTGTATGAGCAGTTCTTC
CDR3aa: CANGGQGVYEQFF

abundance: once
len: 16
j_gene: TRBJ1-6
d_gene: -
v_gene: TRBV5-6
CDR3nt: TGTGCCAGCAGCTCCGAGGAGGTTTCAAATAATTCACCCCTCCACTTT
CDR3aa: CASSSEEVSNNSPLHF

abundance: -
len: 14
j_gene: TRBJ1-2
d_gene: -
v_gene: TRBV6-2/TRBV6-3
CDR3nt: TGTGCCAGCAGCCCCGCCGGGGGCGCAGATGGCTACACCTTC
CDR3aa: CASSPAGGADGYTF

abundance: -
len: 15
j_gene: TRBJ1-1
d_gene: -
v_gene: TRBV7-9
CDR3nt: TGTGCCAGCAGCTTATTCGGGCTCCTGAACACTGAAGCTTTCTTT
CDR3aa: CASSLFGLLNTEAFF

abundance: -
len: 15
j_gene: TRBJ2-2
d_gene: TRBD1
v_gene: TRBV4-1
CDR3nt: TGCGCCAGCAGCCAACTAGGGGGCCGAACCGGGGAGCTGTTTTTT
CDR3aa: CASSQLGGRTGELFF

abundance: many
len: 14
j_gene: TRBJ1-2
d_gene: TRBD1
v_gene: TRBV7-2
CDR3nt: TGTGCCAGCAGCTTCGGACAGGGAAGTTATGGCTACACCTTC
CDR3aa: CASSFGQGSYGYTF

abundance: -
len: 12
j_gene: TRBJ1-2
d_gene: -
v_gene: TRBV7-2
CDR3nt: TGTGCCGCCGGAAGATCGGGCTATGGCTACACCTTC
CDR3aa: CAAGRSGYGYTF

abundance: few
len: 14
j_gene: TRBJ2-6
d_gene: -
v_gene: TRBV6-2/TRBV6-3
CDR3nt: TGTGCCAGCGGTTACTCGGAGGGGGCCAACGTCCTGACTTTC
CDR3aa: CASGYSEGANVLTF

abundance: -
len: 14
j_gene: TRBJ1-4
d_gene: -
v_gene: TRBV7-9
CDR3nt: TGTGCCAGCACCCGTCCCGGGCTTAATGAAAAACTGTTTTTT
CDR3aa: CASTRPGLNEKLFF

abundance: -
len: 15
j_gene: TRBJ1-2
d_gene: -
v_gene: TRBV20-1
CDR3nt: TGCAGTGCTAGAGATTTGGCGTCCGTTGTGTATGGCTACACCTTC
CDR3aa: CSARDLASVVYGYTF

abundance: once
len: 17
j_gene: TRBJ1-1
d_gene: TRBD1
v_gene: TRBV19
CDR3nt: TGTGCCAGTAGTAAAAGACAGGGGGCTTCCATGAACACTGAAGCTTTCTTT
CDR3aa: CASSKRQGASMNTEAFF

abundance: few
len: 14
j_gene: TRBJ2-1
d_gene: TRBD1
v_gene: TRBV6-6
CDR3nt: TGTGCCAGCATCGGGACAGGAACTATCAATGAGCAGTTCTTC
CDR3aa: CASIGTGTINEQFF

abundance: -
len: 14
j_gene: TRBJ1-1
d_gene: -
v_gene: TRBV20-1
CDR3nt: TGCAGTGCTAGACGGGCAACCCGGGGGGATGAAGCTTTCTTT
CDR3aa: CSARRATRGDEAFF

abundance: -
len: 16
j_gene: TRBJ2-7
d_gene: TRBD2
v_gene: TRBV6-5
CDR3nt: TGTGCCAGCAGTTACTCCACTAGCGGGGGGTCGAGCGAGCAGTACTTC
CDR3aa: CASSYSTSGGSSEQYF

abundance: -
len: 16
j_gene: TRBJ2-1
d_gene: -
v_gene: TRBV20-1
CDR3nt: TGCAGTGCTAGAGGAGTTTATCGACTAGACTACAATGAGCAGTTCTTC
CDR3aa: CSARGVYRLDYNEQFF

abundance: -
len: 14
j_gene: TRBJ1-4
d_gene: -
v_gene: TRBV15
CDR3nt: TGTGCCACCAGCTGGGACCGATCAAATGAAAAACTGTTTTTT
CDR3aa: CATSWDRSNEKLFF

abundance: -
len: 18
j_gene: TRBJ2-1
d_gene: TRBD1
v_gene: TRBV7-6
CDR3nt: TGTGCCAGCAGCCCTATTGATTCAGGGGGCGCAAGGGGCGATGAGCAGTTCTTC
CDR3aa: CASSPIDSGGARGDEQFF

abundance: -
len: 12
j_gene: TRBJ1-2
d_gene: -
v_gene: TRBV3-1
CDR3nt: TGTGCCAGCAGCCAAGAGGAGGTTGGCTACACCTTC
CDR3aa: CASSQEEVGYTF

abundance: many
len: 14
j_gene: TRBJ1-2
d_gene: -
v_gene: TRBV7-9
CDR3nt: TGTGCCAGCAGTCCTGCAGGGGCTAACTATGGCTACACCTTC
CDR3aa: CASSPAGANYGYTF

abundance: -
len: 12
j_gene: TRBJ2-7
d_gene: -
v_gene: TRBV29-1
CDR3nt: TGCAGCGTTAGGTACAGTTCCTACGAGCAGTACTTC
CDR3aa: CSVRYSSYEQYF

abundance: few
len: 17
j_gene: TRBJ2-1
d_gene: TRBD1
v_gene: TRBV6-6
CDR3nt: TGTGCCAGCAGACCCGGGACAGGTACTCCTTCCTACAATGAGCAGTTCTTC
CDR3aa: CASRPGTGTPSYNEQFF

abundance: few
len: 14
j_gene: TRBJ2-3
d_gene: TRBD2
v_gene: TRBV4-2
CDR3nt: TGTGCCAGCAGCGGAGCGGGGGACACAGATACGCAGTATTTT
CDR3aa: CASSGAGDTDTQYF

abundance: -
len: 15
j_gene: TRBJ2-4
d_gene: TRBD2
v_gene: TRBV5-1
CDR3nt: TGCGCCAGCAGCTTCGTACCCGGGACTAGCAGCATTCAGTACTTC
CDR3aa: CASSFVPGTSSIQYF

abundance: -
len: 15
j_gene: TRBJ2-1
d_gene: TRBD2
v_gene: TRBV9
CDR3nt: TGTGCCAGCAGCGTAGTGACTGGCGGGGGCAATGAGCAGTTCTTC
CDR3aa: CASSVVTGGGNEQFF

abundance: -
len: 13
j_gene: TRBJ2-5
d_gene: -
v_gene: TRBV30
CDR3nt: TGTGCCTGGAGTGTACTGCTAGCGGAGACCCAGTACTTC
CDR3aa: CAWSVLLAETQYF

abundance: once
len: 19
j_gene: TRBJ1-5
d_gene: -
v_gene: TRBV25-1
CDR3nt: TGTGCCAGCAGTGAATGTCGGGGGTCGACCGGGTATGGCAATCAGCCCCAGCATTTT
CDR3aa: CASSECRGSTGYGNQPQHF